The present entry profiles one T cell receptor (beta chain) with its context. Its recognized antigen is unknown. The record has no base qualities; no much larger clone is one base away. In total, just over 650 healthy bone marrow donors made up the cohort. All cohort members were sampled while nominally healthy, although unrecorded immune exposures were likely present. The donor was CMV seronegative and belonged to the group of 380 or so seronegative cohort members. Every donor gave a peripheral blood sample, and the peripheral blood mononuclear cells from that sample were used for TCR beta sequencing. The Qiagen DNeasy Blood Extraction Kit was used to extract genomic DNA from the blood cell samples. Between the V and J ends, shortened by 0 bases and 5 bases respectively, the junction contains 13 bases. The germline V gene sets CDR1 to KGHSH and CDR2 to LQKENI. From its cysteine to its phenylalanine, the CDR3 spans 15 amino acids. The CDR3 DNA has 45 bases and is translated from base 1.

The sample comes from a study of cytomegalovirus exposure and HLA in healthy donors (dated by TCRdb to the late 2010s). In the study overall: In an earlier analysis of approximately 640 of the donors, 276 Gb of sequence data and approximately 120 million unique TCR beta sequences from approximately 180 million T cells were reported. Across around 400 genotyped donors of the cohort, an average of 235,054 unique TCR beta nucleotide sequences per donor were sequenced, and roughly 20% of those sequences were non-productive. An early release that covered about 600 HLA-typed donors contained around 300 gigabases of sequencing data and about 93 million unique TCR sequences. A later analysis re-analyzed previously published TCR beta repertoires from approximately 700 donors and added high-resolution HLA genotyping to study TCR occurrence patterns. Several DR-DQ haplotypes were treated as single units for association and clustering because of strong linkage in the cohort. HLA typing covered class I and class II loci at four-digit resolution. In the later analysis, no new phenotypic data were used to find candidate immune exposures; instead, reliance was placed on TCR beta sequences and their occurrence across donors. Along with the approximately 650-subject first cohort, a separate validation cohort of over a hundred different subjects was used. Genome-wide SNP genotypes for about 65% of the 666 donors were used in a later genetic analysis, which treated that subset as a discovery cohort. Donor age, sex, ethnicity and CMV serostatus were collected together with the repertoire data. To predict cytomegalovirus infection status, the study combined high-throughput TCR immunosequencing, statistical association of individual TCRs with disease status, and machine learning. Of the approximately 400 genotyped donors, less than 90% were placed in the genetic ancestry cluster associated with self-reported Caucasian donors. The study profiled the T cell repertoires of hundreds of subjects by immunosequencing and related them to cytomegalovirus serostatus. Every discovery cohort repertoire had been produced on one sequencing platform. Typing coverage varied by locus: 629-630 donors for A, B, C, DRB1 and DQB1; 522 for DQA1; some 610 for DPA1; around 490 for DPB1. To decide whether each TCR beta V gene segment behaved as functional or pseudogenic, an earlier analysis of some 540 of the donors relied on high-throughput TCR beta sequencing. The aim of the study was to test whether cataloging public T cell receptors could identify signatures of past pathogen exposure.

What the authors observed across the whole study: Because the 87-base-pair reads could not distinguish some IMGT-functional V segments, including TRBV6-2 and TRBV6-3, those segments were excluded. Strong co-occurrence of HLA alleles, especially DR and DQ, made assigning TCR associations to individual alleles difficult. According to a later analysis, TCR association rates differed among HLA loci, with DRB1 alleles showing the most associated TCRs and HLA-C alleles showing the fewest. The study gave a list of under 200 TCR beta chains associated with cytomegalovirus. According to a later analysis, parvovirus B19, influenza, CMV and Epstein-Barr virus appeared linked to several top co-occurrence clusters. The earlier analysis of fewer than 750 of the donors excluded 15 to 20 rarely observed V segments, including chromosome 9 orphons, because counts were too low. Presence/absence analyses assumed roughly uniform sequencing depth across donors, an assumption that may not hold. In this cohort, only TCR beta chains were sequenced, and detectable features were limited by the absence of alpha or paired-chain data. A later genetic analysis associated a missense DCLRE1C variant with V-gene and J-gene trimming of TCR beta chains, and an independent cohort replicated the association. Broadly in line with IMGT annotations, most TCR beta V segments showed up in productive rearrangements about 87% or about 30% of the time in an earlier analysis of about 500 of the donors. Because HLA typing was unavailable for some donors at each locus, only the typed subset was used in association tests. A later genetic analysis reported fewer N-insertions in productive TCRs among donors in an Asian-associated ancestry cluster than the 666-donor mean. A further reported finding was that TCR beta sequences accurately predicted the HLA-A and HLA-B alleles for most subjects in the first cohort. In vitro tests confirmed that a few of the cytomegalovirus-associated TCR beta chains recognize cytomegalovirus antigens. Correlated functional status among segregating V segments might be attributable to linkage disequilibrium, but an unknown experimental factor could not be ruled out. A later analysis found that HLA-associated TCR beta chains were more clonally expanded and had lower generation probabilities than equally common non-associated chains. The only immune exposure information available for the cohort was CMV serostatus. Most TCR sequences were observed very rarely across donors, whereas some public TCRs were present in many individuals. Specific HLA alleles were associated with 15,000 to 20,000 TCR beta sequences at a false discovery rate of 0.05 in a later analysis. According to a later analysis, most CMV-associated TCR beta chains appeared to be HLA-restricted, and the HLA associations seemed to be driven largely by CMV exposure. It was suggested by the authors that the approach could potentially be generalized to other disease states and immunological phenotypes. A cluster of highly shared sequence variants was judged likely to represent a technical artifact of the sequencing pipeline. The classifier was reported to diagnose cytomegalovirus status with high specificity and sensitivity in both the original cohort and the validation cohort.

To prepare the library, the immunoSEQ multiplex PCR assay was applied. For the multiplex PCR, a mixture combining 60 forward primers for TCR Vbeta segments and 13 reverse primers for TCR Jbeta segments was used. Amplification of the CDR3 region of rearranged TCR beta genes was performed with a multiplex PCR assay on genomic DNA. Amplified TCR beta libraries were sequenced as 87-base-pair reads on the Illumina HiSeq System. Per the authors' processing: A later analysis counted about 76 million unique TCR beta chains across the 650 to 700 repertoires, and roughly 11 million of these chains were shared by at least two donors. Raw reads were error-corrected and collapsed into unique sequences with a nearest-neighbor algorithm that merged closely related sequences to remove PCR and sequencing errors. CDR3 sequences were aligned to IMGT reference sequences to assign V, D and J gene segments. Each retained sequence needed at least a six-nucleotide match to both a V gene segment and a J gene segment. Rearrangements were called productive when the CDR3 lacked stop codons and stayed in frame with V and J; all others were non-productive. Following IMGT convention, CDR3 was defined as the stretch from the second conserved V-encoded cysteine to the conserved J-encoded phenylalanine. In an earlier analysis of around 540 of the donors, sequences lacking an unambiguous match to a single V gene segment were excluded. In an earlier analysis of 450 to 750 of the donors, a V segment was called functional when productive rearrangements were above 56.7%, and segregating when the standard deviation between donors exceeded 5%. To diagnose cytomegalovirus status from the catalog of TCR beta chain sequences, a statistical classification framework was built. V and J gene assignment, in a later analysis, came from comparing TCR nucleotide sequences with IMGT/GENE-DB human TR gene sequences. The TCRdist pipeline was used in a later analysis to assign CDR3 sequences and most-parsimonious VDJ recombination scenarios. In a later analysis, each TCR beta chain was defined by its CDR3 amino acid sequence together with its V-gene family, and reads lacking a unique V-gene family were excluded. As a way to deal with suspected cross-contamination and a sequencing artifact, a later analysis dropped approximately 570 nucleotide sequences that were highly shared and had low generation probability. A later analysis calculated a clonal expansion index for each public chain from normalized within-repertoire ranks of inferred template counts. In a later analysis, generation probabilities were computed with a VDJ recombination model fitted to out-of-frame rearrangements, and the resulting probabilities were checked against IGoR. In a later analysis, hypergeometric tests were used to score TCR-TCR, TCR-HLA and TCR-CMV co-occurrence, with a repertoire-size bias correction applied to TCR pairs. To estimate false discovery rates, a later analysis permuted the HLA or CMV assignments 20 times. A later analysis grouped co-occurring TCRs with DBSCAN, adding TCRdist sequence similarity when clustering within HLA-allele-positive subsets. For co-occurrence clustering, repertoires with fewer than 30,000 or more than 120,000 public chains were excluded, along with about five repertoires with anomalous nucleotide sharing. As stored in TCRdb, this immuneACCESS dataset retains in-frame rearrangements with V and J assigned. A fraction of the clones does not appear; measured against another copy, unresolved V genes explain less than half of the discrepancy, and the remainder lacks a known reason. The V and J calls and clone size come from that table; D and trimming were worked out from the DNA. The sample table shows some 160,000 clones, and about 70% are seen once. The ten largest clones take up almost 4.5% of the sample.

Sequenced: PBMCs. Here the chain combines TRBV18 and TRBJ1-2; a tentative D match to TRBD1 spans 6 bases. The receptor comes from a man between 60 and 75 years old in good health and CMV-seronegative. The CDR3 in this case is CASSPPTGQRYGYTF. The nucleotide sequence is TGTGCCAGCTCACCACCAACAGGGCAGAGGTATGGCTACACCTTC.